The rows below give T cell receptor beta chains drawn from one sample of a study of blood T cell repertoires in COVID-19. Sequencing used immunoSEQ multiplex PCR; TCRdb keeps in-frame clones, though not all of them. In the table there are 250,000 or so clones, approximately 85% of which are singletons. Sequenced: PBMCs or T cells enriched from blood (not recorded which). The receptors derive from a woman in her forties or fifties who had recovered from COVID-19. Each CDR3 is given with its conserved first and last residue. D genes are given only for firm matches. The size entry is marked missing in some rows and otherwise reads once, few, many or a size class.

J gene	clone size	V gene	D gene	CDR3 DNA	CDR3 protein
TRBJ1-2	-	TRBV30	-	TGTGCGGGCGGCCGACAGGCACCCTCCTATGGCTACACCTTC	CAGGRQAPSYGYTF
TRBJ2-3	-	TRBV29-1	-	TGCAGCGTCGTCCGACAGTCCGCAGATACGCAGTATTTT	CSVVRQSADTQYF
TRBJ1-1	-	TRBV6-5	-	TGTGCCAGCAGTTACCCGGGGGACACTGAAGCTTTCTTT	CASSYPGDTEAFF
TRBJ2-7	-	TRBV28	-	TGTGCCAGCAGTTTTGGGGGGAAGCAGTACTTC	CASSFGGKQYF
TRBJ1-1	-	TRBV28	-	TGTGCCAGCAGTTTATCCCCCCCAGGGAACACTGAAGCTTTCTTT	CASSLSPPGNTEAFF
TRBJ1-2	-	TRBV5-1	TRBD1	TGCGCCAGCAGCGCGGGACAGGGGAGTATCTATGGCTACACCTTC	CASSAGQGSIYGYTF
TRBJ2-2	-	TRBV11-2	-	TGTGCCAGCAGCTTCGTCGCCGGGGAGCTGTTTTTT	CASSFVAGELFF
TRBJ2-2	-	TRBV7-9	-	TGTGCCAGCAGCTTTGGCAGGGCCGGGGAGCTGTTTTTT	CASSFGRAGELFF
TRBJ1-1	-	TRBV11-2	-	TGTGCCAGCAGCTTAGGGCTTGACACTGAAGCTTTCTTT	CASSLGLDTEAFF
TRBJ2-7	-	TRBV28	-	TGTGCCAGCAGTTTGGGCGCCTACGAGCAGTACTTC	CASSLGAYEQYF
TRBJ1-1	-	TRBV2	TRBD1	TGTGCCAGCAGTGGACAGGGGGCCCACAACACTGAAGCTTTCTTT	CASSGQGAHNTEAFF
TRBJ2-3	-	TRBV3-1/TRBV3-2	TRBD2	TGTGCCAGCAGCCACGATGATCTAGCGGCTAGCACAGATACGCAGTATTTT	CASSHDDLAASTDTQYF
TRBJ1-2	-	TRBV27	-	TGTGCCAGCAGTTTTAGTGTCAGCGGCGGCTACACCTTC	CASSFSVSGGYTF
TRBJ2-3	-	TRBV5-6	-	TGTGCCAGCAGCGCCGGGACTCTATCATCCACAGATACGCAGTATTTT	CASSAGTLSSTDTQYF
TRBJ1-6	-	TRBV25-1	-	TGTGCCAGCAGGGGGTGGGGGGTGTCTGGTGGTTCACCCCTCCACTTT	CASRGWGVSGGSPLHF
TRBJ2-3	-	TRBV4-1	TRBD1	TGCGCCAGCAGCACGAGCTGGGGACAGGGACTGAGTGATACGCAGTATTTT	CASSTSWGQGLSDTQYF
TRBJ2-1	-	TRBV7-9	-	TGTGCCAGCAGCCCGGGGAGGAACAATGAGCAGTTCTTC	CASSPGRNNEQFF
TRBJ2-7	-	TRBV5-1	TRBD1	TGCGCCAGCACCCCTCGGACAGGGTCTTCCTACGAGCAGTACTTC	CASTPRTGSSYEQYF
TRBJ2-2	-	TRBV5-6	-	TGTGCCAGCAGAGGGACACGAAAGACCGGGGAGCTGTTTTTT	CASRGTRKTGELFF
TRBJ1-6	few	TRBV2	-	TGTGCCAGCAGTGAAAAGCCAGGGCGGGACTCACCCCTCCACTTT	CASSEKPGRDSPLHF
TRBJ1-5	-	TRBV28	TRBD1	TGTGCCGCTCAGCCCGGGACAGGCGAAAATCAGCCCCAGCATTTT	CAAQPGTGENQPQHF
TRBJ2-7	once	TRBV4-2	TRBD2	TGTGCCAGCAGCCATATCACATCCGGACTAGCGGATTACGAGCAGTACTTC	CASSHITSGLADYEQYF
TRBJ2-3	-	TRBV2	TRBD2	TGTGCCAGCCAGGGACTAGCGGGAGACGACGCAGATACGCAGTATTTT	CASQGLAGDDADTQYF
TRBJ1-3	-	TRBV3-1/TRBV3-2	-	TGTGCCAGCAGCCCCGACTCCCAGAGGAACACCATATATTTT	CASSPDSQRNTIYF
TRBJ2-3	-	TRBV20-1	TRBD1	TGCAGTGCTAGTTTCGCCGGACAGGGGGTTTTAGCAGATACGCAGTATTTT	CSASFAGQGVLADTQYF
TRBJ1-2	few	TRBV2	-	TGTGCCAGCAGTGAACCTTCGGGCAGGGGAGTTGGCTACACCTTC	CASSEPSGRGVGYTF
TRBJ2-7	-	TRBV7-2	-	TGTGCCAGCAGCCCCAACAGGGGGGGTTCCTACGAGCAGTACTTC	CASSPNRGGSYEQYF
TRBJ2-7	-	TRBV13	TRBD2	TGTGCCAGCAGCTCGACGGGAGGGAGGGAGCAGTACTTC	CASSSTGGREQYF
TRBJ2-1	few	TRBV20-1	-	TGCAGTGCCAGCCCGGGGTATGAGCAGTTCTTC	CSASPGYEQFF
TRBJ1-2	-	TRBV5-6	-	TGTGCCAGCAGCTTGGGGGCCAGGGAAAATGGCTACACCTTC	CASSLGARENGYTF
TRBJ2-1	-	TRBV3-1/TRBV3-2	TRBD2	TGTGCCAGCAGCCAAGATTTCTTCGGGACTAGCGGGACCACCTTCCAGTTCTTC	CASSQDFFGTSGTTFQFF
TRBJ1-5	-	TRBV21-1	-	TGTGCCAGCAGAACGACAGGCAGCAATCAGCCCCAGCATTTT	CASRTTGSNQPQHF
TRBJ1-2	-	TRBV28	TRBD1	TGTGCCAGCAGTTTAGGGGCAGGGGGCAATGGCTACACCTTC	CASSLGAGGNGYTF
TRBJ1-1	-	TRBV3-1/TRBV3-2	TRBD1	TGTGCCAGCAGCGCCGGGACAGGGGGCGTTGCGTTCTTT	CASSAGTGGVAFF
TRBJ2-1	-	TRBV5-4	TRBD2	TGTGCCAGCAGCTTGGACGTCGGGAGGGCCCTGAGTGATGAGCAGTTCTTC	CASSLDVGRALSDEQFF
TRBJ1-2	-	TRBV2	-	TGTGCCAGCACCCTGGGGCGCCTCCCTGGCTACACCTTC	CASTLGRLPGYTF
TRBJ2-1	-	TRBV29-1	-	TGCAGCGTTGTGGGGCTCCGGTTAAGCTCCTACAATGAGCAGTTCTTC	CSVVGLRLSSYNEQFF
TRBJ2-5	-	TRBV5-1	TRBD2	TGCGCCAGCAGCTTGGAAGGTAGCGGGAGGGCAGAGACCCAGTACTTC	CASSLEGSGRAETQYF
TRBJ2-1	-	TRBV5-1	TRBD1	TGCGCCACCAGTGATCCAGGGGGTGACAATGAGCAGTTCTTC	CATSDPGGDNEQFF
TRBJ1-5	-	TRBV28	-	TGTGCCAGCAGTCCCACAGGCGCCCCCAATCAGCCCCAGCATTTT	CASSPTGAPNQPQHF
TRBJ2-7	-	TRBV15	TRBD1	TGTGCCACCAGCAGAGGCCCAGGACAGGGGCATGAGCAGTACTTC	CATSRGPGQGHEQYF
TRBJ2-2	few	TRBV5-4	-	TGTGCCAGCAGCCAGACACGTACGAACACCGGGGAGCTGTTTTTT	CASSQTRTNTGELFF
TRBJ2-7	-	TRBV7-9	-	TGTGCCAGCAGCGCACTTGATCGGCAGTACTTC	CASSALDRQYF
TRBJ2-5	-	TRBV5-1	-	TGCGCCAGCAGTTTTCAGGTCCAAGAGACCCAGTACTTC	CASSFQVQETQYF
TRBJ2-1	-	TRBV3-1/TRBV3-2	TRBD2	TGTGCCAGCAGCGCAAGGACTAGCGGGAGTAATGAGCAGTTCTTC	CASSARTSGSNEQFF
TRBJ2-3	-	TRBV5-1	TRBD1	TGCGCCAGCACTCCTCGACAGGGATCCCTAGATACGCAGTATTTT	CASTPRQGSLDTQYF
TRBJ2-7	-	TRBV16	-	TGTGCCAGCAGCCAATCGCTACAGACCTTCTACGAGCAGTACTTC	CASSQSLQTFYEQYF
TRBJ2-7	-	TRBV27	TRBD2	TGTGCCAGCAGCAGGACTAGCGGGATGAGCTCCTACGAGCAGTACTTC	CASSRTSGMSSYEQYF
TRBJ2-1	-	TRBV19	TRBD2	TGTGCCAGTAGTATTGCTAGCGGGAACAATGAGCAGTTCTTC	CASSIASGNNEQFF
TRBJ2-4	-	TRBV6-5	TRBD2	TGTGCCAGCAGTACGCGGGGGGAGCTACCACTTTGGTACTTC	CASSTRGELPLWYF